The subject of this entry is one T cell receptor beta chain. This clone was counted a single time. Its antigen has not been determined. No clone much larger than this one lies a single base away; base qualities are absent. The sample is drawn from a study of blood T cell repertoires in COVID-19 (dated by TCRdb to 2019 to 2021). About the investigation overall: Samples from collaborators originated in the United States, Italy and Spain and spanned both the acute and convalescent phases of COVID-19. The prospective study material was composed of cDNA or gDNA derived from T cells, B-cell-depleted T cells, or PBMCs. Deeply sampled blood TCRbeta repertoires from subjects exposed to, actively infected with, or recovered from COVID-19 were included in the dataset. The repertoires were released in a freely available public database meant as a resource for research on the immune response to SARS-CoV-2. Samples were obtained from the ongoing ImmuneRACE study (first 160 participants) and from 950 to 1,500 subjects provided by 6 global collaborators. Nearly every sample came with metadata listing a de-identified subject ID, COVID-19 status, age in years and sex. Where HLA class I and class II types were available, the types were taken from metadata supplied by the sample provider, not from assay-based typing. On the study overall, not on this receptor specifically: Clinical and demographic metadata were provided uncurated, with the amount varying by source and participant.

Whole blood was collected in K2EDTA tubes by collaborating institutions according to the institutions' own protocols. For TCRbeta analysis, collaborators shipped samples as frozen whole blood, isolated PBMCs, or DNA extracted from either of those sample types. TCRbeta CDR3 regions were amplified from genomic DNA using the immunoSEQ Assay, a bias-controlled multiplex PCR. Processing in the source paper ran as follows. Nucleated cell counts per sample were estimated from amplification of reference gene primers within the assay. Sequence reads were collapsed and filtered to measure the absolute abundance of every unique TCRbeta CDR3 rearrangement. For each sample, productive Simpson clonality was calculated as the square root of Simpson's diversity index across productive rearrangements. TCRdb re-hosts the immuneACCESS table, in-frame sequences only. Its copies lack some clones; in the studies checked, an unresolved V gene accounts for under half of them, and the cause for the rest is not known. V, J and clone size are those of that table, while D and trimming were read from the DNA. Present in this sample are fewer than 300,000 clones, 85% to 90% of which were seen just once. More than 10% of the sample belongs to the ten largest clones.

The specimen was peripheral blood. This receptor was obtained from a human donor in a cohort sampled during active COVID-19.

The CDR3 reads CASNQREQGNEQFF. The DNA sequence is TGTGCCAGCAACCAGCGGGAACAGGGCAATGAGCAGTTCTTC. The chain uses TRBV6-6 and TRBJ2-1, with TRBD2 as a weak D call on 7 bases. Inclusive of the bounding cysteine and phenylalanine, the CDR3 is 14 residues long. Of all the DNA, just the CDR3 is kept, 42 bases in frame from base 1. CDR1 and CDR2, looked up from the germline V gene (reference sequence), are MNHNY and SVGAGI. The V and J ends are trimmed by 7 bases and 6 bases, leaving 16 bases between them.